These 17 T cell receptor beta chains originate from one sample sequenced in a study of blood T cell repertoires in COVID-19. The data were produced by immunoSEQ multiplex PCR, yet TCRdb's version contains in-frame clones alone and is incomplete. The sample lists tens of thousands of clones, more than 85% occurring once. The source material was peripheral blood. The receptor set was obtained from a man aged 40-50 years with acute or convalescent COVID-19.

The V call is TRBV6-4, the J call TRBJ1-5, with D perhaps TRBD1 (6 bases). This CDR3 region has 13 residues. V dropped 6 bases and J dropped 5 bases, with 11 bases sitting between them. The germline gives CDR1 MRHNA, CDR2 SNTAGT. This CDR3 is CASSTGLDQPQHF. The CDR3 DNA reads TGTGCCAGCAGCACAGGGTTGGATCAGCCCCAGCATTTT.

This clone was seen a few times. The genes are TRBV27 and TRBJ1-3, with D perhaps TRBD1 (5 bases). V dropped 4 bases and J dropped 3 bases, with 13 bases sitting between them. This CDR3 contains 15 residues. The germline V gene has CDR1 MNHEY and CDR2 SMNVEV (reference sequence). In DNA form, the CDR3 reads TGTGCCAGCAGTTCAAACCAGGGACTTGGAAACACCATATATTTT. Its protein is CASSSNQGLGNTIYF.

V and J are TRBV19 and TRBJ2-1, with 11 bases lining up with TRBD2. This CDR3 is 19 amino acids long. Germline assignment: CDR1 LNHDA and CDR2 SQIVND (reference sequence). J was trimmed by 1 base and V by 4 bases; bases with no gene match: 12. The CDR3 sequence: CASSSRLAGGLSSYNEQFF. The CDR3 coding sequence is TGTGCCAGTAGTAGCCGGCTAGCGGGGGGATTATCGTCCTACAATGAGCAGTTCTTC.

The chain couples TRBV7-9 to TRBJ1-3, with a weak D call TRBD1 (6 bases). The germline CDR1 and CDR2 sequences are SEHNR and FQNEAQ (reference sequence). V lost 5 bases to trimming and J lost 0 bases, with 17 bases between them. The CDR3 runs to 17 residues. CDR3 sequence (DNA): TGTGCCAGCAGCCTCCACCGCCGACAGGCCTCTGGAAACACCATATATTTT. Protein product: CASSLHRRQASGNTIYF.

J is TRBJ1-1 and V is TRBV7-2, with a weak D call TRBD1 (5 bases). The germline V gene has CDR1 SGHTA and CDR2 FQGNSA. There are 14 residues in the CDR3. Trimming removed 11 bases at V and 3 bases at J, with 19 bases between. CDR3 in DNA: TGTGCCTACCGCAGGGATCCCATGGACACTGAAGCTTTCTTT. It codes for CAYRRDPMDTEAFF.

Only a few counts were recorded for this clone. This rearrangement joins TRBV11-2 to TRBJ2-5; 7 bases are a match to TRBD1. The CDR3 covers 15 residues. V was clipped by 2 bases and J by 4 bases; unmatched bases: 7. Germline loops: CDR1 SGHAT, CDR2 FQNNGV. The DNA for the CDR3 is TGTGCCAGCAGCTTACATACAGGGGCAGGAGAGACCCAGTACTTC. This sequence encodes CASSLHTGAGETQYF.

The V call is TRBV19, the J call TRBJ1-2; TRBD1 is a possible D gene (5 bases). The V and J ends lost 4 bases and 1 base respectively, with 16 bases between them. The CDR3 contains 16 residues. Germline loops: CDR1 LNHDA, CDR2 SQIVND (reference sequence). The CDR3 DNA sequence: TGTGCCAGTAGTAGCGATGGGGGACTTAATAACTATGGCTACACCTTC. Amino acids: CASSSDGGLNNYGYTF.

In nucleotides, the CDR3 is TGTGCCTGGAGCCCCCTCCCCTACGAGCAGTACTTC. This gives the protein CAWSPLPYEQYF. The genes are TRBV30 and TRBJ2-7; no definite D call. CDR3 length: 12 residues. CDR1 is GTSNPN and CDR2 is SVGIG in the germline V gene (reference sequence). Trimming stripped 3 bases from V and 2 bases from J, with 8 bases between.

Here the CDR3 reads CASSRDGGTPNTEAFF. The CDR3 DNA is TGTGCCAGCAGCCGGGATGGAGGGACCCCGAACACTGAAGCTTTCTTT. The rearrangement links TRBV14 to TRBJ1-1; TRBD1 is a possible D gene (5 bases). The CDR3 contains 16 residues. Trimming took 4 bases from V and 1 from J, leaving 16 bases between them. Germline loops: CDR1 SGHDN, CDR2 FVKESK.

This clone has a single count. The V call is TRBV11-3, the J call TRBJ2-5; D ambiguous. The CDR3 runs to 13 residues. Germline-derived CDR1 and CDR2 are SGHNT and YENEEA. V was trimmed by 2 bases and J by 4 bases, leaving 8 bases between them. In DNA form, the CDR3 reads TGTGCCAGCAGCTTAAATCACGGAGAGACCCAGTACTTC. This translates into CASSLNHGETQYF.

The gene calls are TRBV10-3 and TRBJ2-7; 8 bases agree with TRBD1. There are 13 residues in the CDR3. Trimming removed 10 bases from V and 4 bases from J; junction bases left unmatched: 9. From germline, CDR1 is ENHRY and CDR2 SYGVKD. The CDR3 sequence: CASNRDRSYEQYF. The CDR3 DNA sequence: TGTGCCAGTAACCGGGACAGGTCTTACGAGCAGTACTTC.

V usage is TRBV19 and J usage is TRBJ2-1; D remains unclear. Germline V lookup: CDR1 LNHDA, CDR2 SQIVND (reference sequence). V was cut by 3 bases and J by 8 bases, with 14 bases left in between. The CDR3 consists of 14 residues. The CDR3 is CASSMFLDLDEQFF. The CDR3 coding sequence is TGTGCCAGTAGTATGTTTCTTGACTTGGATGAGCAGTTCTTC. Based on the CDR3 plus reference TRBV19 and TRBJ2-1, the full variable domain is DGGITQSPKYLFRKEGQNVTLSCEQNLNHDAMYWYRQDPGQGLRLIYYSQIVNDFQKGDIAEGYSVSREKKESFPLTVTSAQKNPTAFYLCASSMFLDLDEQFFGPGTRLTVL.

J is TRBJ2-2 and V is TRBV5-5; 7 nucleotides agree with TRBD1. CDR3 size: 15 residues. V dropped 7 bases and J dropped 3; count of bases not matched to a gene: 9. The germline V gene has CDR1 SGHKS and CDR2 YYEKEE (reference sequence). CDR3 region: CASGHQGVDTGELFF. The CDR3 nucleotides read TGTGCCAGCGGACATCAGGGGGTCGACACCGGGGAGCTGTTTTTT.

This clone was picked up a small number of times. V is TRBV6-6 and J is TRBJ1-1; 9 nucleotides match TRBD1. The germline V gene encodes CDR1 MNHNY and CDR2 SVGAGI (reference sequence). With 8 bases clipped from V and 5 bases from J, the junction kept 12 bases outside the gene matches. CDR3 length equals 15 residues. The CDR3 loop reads CASRTTDRGFTEAFF. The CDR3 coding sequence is TGTGCCAGCCGAACTACAGACAGGGGGTTTACTGAAGCTTTCTTT.

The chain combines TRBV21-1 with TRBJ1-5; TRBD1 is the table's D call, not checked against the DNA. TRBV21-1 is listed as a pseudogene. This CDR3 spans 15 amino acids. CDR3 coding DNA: TGTGCCAGCACCAAAATGTCCAGGGACAATCAGCCCCAGCATTTT. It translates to CASTKMSRDNQPQHF.

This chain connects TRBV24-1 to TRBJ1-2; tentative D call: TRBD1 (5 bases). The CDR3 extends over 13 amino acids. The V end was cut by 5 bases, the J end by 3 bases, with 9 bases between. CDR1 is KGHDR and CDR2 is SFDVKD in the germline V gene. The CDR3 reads CATSGSTDYGYTF. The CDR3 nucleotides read TGTGCCACCAGTGGTTCGACAGACTATGGCTACACCTTC.

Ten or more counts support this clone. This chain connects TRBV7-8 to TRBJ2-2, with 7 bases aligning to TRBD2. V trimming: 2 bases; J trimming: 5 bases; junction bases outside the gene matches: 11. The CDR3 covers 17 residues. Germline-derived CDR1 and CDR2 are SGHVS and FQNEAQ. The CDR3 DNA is TGTGCCAGCAGCTTATCTATCGGACTAGTCTGGACCGGGGAGCTGTTTTTT. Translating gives CASSLSIGLVWTGELFF.